This T cell receptor beta chain was sequenced in a study of PD-L1 blockade in urothelial cancer (dated by TCRdb to 2017 to 2019). The study in broad terms: All patients started therapy in about 2014 and received atezolizumab 1,200 mg intravenously every 3 weeks. Blood samples were analyzed at 3 weeks after treatment start (second dose) and at 6 weeks after treatment start. An ECOG performance status of 0 or 1 was recorded for the patients, and 0 to 3 prior chemotherapy regimens had been received by the patients. Progression-free survival longer than 6 months counted as durable clinical benefit, and TCR features were additionally tested against both progression-free and overall survival. In the same patients who had TCR sequencing, pretreatment tumors also underwent whole exome sequencing and RNA sequencing. Somatic, immune and clinical correlates of response to PD-L1 blockade with atezolizumab in urothelial cancer were the focus of an exploratory multi-omic analysis. Pretreatment blood TCR-seq was available for nearly 30 patients, at least one posttreatment blood collection was obtained for about 24 patients, and tumor TCR-seq was available for about 24 patients. About nine tenths of the roughly 29 patients were males with bladder-origin urothelial cancer, and about 60% of the 29 reported a prior smoking history. Some ten patients reached durable clinical benefit, while 20 patients did not. Pretreatment tumor samples and matched peripheral blood, collected serially before and after atezolizumab treatment, underwent TCR sequencing. Blood samples yielded a median of around 150,000 T cells and 65,000 to 95,000 unique TCRs, with median clonality roughly 0.085.

The junction shows trimming of 2 bases on V and 4 bases on J, plus 11 bases between the germline ends. The CDR3, from cysteine to phenylalanine, totals 14 residues. Only the CDR3 portion is preserved as DNA: 42 bases, with reading frame beginning at the first base. From the germline V gene, CDR1 is MDHEN and CDR2 is SYDVKM. General findings and caveats noted by the study authors: Because of the small sample size (n = 29) and the many exploratory analyses performed, the results are intended to be regarded as hypothesis-generating. Patients with durable benefit showed greater expansion of tumor-associated TCR clones in peripheral blood 3 weeks after starting treatment (n ≈ 20, p = 0.022). A pretreatment peripheral blood TCR clonality below the median was linked to improved progression-free and overall survival.

To estimate absolute template abundance from read counts, synthetic TCR analog templates were spiked into each PCR. TCRbeta CDR3 regions were amplified from genomic DNA with bias-controlled V and J gene primers using the immunoSEQ assay. Sequencing of rearranged TCRbeta segments was done at approximately 20X coverage. The paper's processing steps were these. Clustering was used to correct sequencing errors, and CDR3s were annotated against IMGT to assign V, D and J genes. Only productive TCRbeta rearrangements were used in downstream analyses, excluding out-of-frame or stop-codon sequences. To compute clonality, Shannon entropy was normalized by the log of the number of unique productive sequences and then subtracted from one. Fisher's exact test with Benjamini-Hochberg correction, using a cutoff of adjusted p below 0.01, was how clones that differed between time points or between blood and tumor were identified. The table was pulled from immuneACCESS by TCRdb, which kept in-frame rearrangements only. Such tables lose some clones; where checked, under half of the loss comes from unresolved V genes, and the rest has no known cause. D and trimming come from the DNA, and the V and J calls and clone size come from that table. Within this sample are about 81,000 clones, with more than 90% of them counted one time only. The ten largest clones capture around 10% of the sample.

The cohort comprised 25 to 30 patients with locally advanced or metastatic urothelial carcinoma treated at Memorial Sloan Kettering on a trial protocol. Peripheral blood mononuclear cells were collected pretreatment and during treatment, with between 1 and 8 total time points per patient. The Qiagen DNeasy Blood extraction kit was used to purify genomic DNA from total PBMCs and tumor samples. Collected pretreatment and during treatment, PBMCs were isolated and stored as previously described. A word on this clone: Its recognized antigen is unknown. Base qualities are not at hand, and no much larger clone is one base apart.

The receptor was isolated from a man aged 55 to 69 with urothelial cancer. The chain is made from TRBV28 and TRBJ2-5; TRBD1 could be the D gene, as 6 bases match. This specimen was PBMCs, taken around atezolizumab (anti-PD-L1) treatment. The DNA is TGTGCCAGCAGTTTACGCAGGGGCCCAGAGACCCAGTACTTC. Translated, it gives CASSLRRGPETQYF.